These 13 T cell receptor beta chains were all obtained from the same sample, sequenced in a study of cytomegalovirus exposure and HLA in healthy donors. PCR primers comprised 60 Vbeta and 13 Jbeta primers. The table came from immunoSEQ multiplex PCR; TCRdb's copy has only in-frame clones and leaves some out. The sample carries approximately 130,000 clones, approximately 75% recorded once. Sequencing was carried out using PBMCs. The receptors derive from a man aged 45 to 65 in good health and CMV-seropositive.

This rearrangement joins TRBV27 to TRBJ1-2; unclear D gene. The CDR3 totals 14 residues. V dropped 4 bases and J dropped 2 bases, with 11 bases sitting between them. The germline V gene has CDR1 MNHEY and CDR2 SMNVEV (reference sequence). CDR3 region: CASSSAGFNYGYTF. The CDR3 nucleotides read TGTGCCAGCAGTTCCGCCGGGTTCAACTATGGCTACACCTTC.

The V call is TRBV7-2, the J call TRBJ2-5, with 7 bases fitting TRBD2. The CDR3 loop spans 13 amino acids. Per the germline V gene, CDR1 is SGHTA and CDR2 is FQGNSA. With 2 bases clipped from V and 5 bases from J, the junction kept 2 bases outside the gene matches. The CDR3, as DNA: TGTGCCAGCAGCTTACGGACTAGTGAGACCCAGTACTTC. Its protein product is CASSLRTSETQYF.

The V and J genes are TRBV4-3 and TRBJ2-3; no firm D call. The CDR3 totals 12 residues. CDR1 is LGHNA, CDR2 YSLEER, per germline. Deletions cut 0 bases from V and 5 bases from J, with 3 bases between. The DNA of the CDR3 is TGCGCCAGCAGCCAAGATAAAGATACGCAGTATTTT. It translates to CASSQDKDTQYF.

The gene calls are TRBV19 and TRBJ1-4, with TRBD1 matching over 10 bases. The germline CDR1 and CDR2 sequences are LNHDA and SQIVND (reference sequence). Trimming took 3 bases from V and 8 from J; bases not matched to a gene: 6. CDR3 size: 15 residues. The CDR3 DNA sequence: TGTGCCAGTAGTATCCAGACAGGGGGCGACGAAAAACTGTTTTTT. Translation: CASSIQTGGDEKLFF.

This clone was seen a few times. Its ends do not fully match the called genes, so a read error is possible. The V gene is TRBV7-9, the J gene TRBJ2-2, with 13 positions matching TRBD2. The length of the CDR3 is 16 residues. Germline lookup yields CDR1 SEHNR and CDR2 FQNEAQ (reference sequence). CDR3 region: CSSSPGLAGAGGELFF. CDR3 sequence (DNA): TGTTCCAGCAGCCCAGGACTAGCGGGAGCGGGCGGGGAGCTGTTTTTT.

This rearrangement joins TRBV7-9 to TRBJ2-7, with D maybe TRBD2 (5 bases). Per the germline V gene, CDR1 is SEHNR and CDR2 is FQNEAQ (reference sequence). The CDR3 sequence is 14 residues long. Trimming took off 2 bases at V and 5 bases at J, with 13 bases between the two ends. The CDR3 DNA reads as TGTGCCAGCAGCTTAATGGTGGGAGACAACGAGCAGTACTTC. Translating gives CASSLMVGDNEQYF.

This CDR3 is CASTTSGEGTQYF. The CDR3 DNA reads TGTGCCAGCACGACTAGCGGAGAGGGTACGCAGTATTTT. The chain carries TRBV2 and TRBJ2-3, with 9 bases lining up with TRBD2. Germline assignment: CDR1 SNHLY and CDR2 FYNNEI. The J segment lost 8 bases and the V segment lost 7 bases, leaving 7 bases of the junction unmatched. This CDR3 is built from 13 residues.

This clone was recorded once. V and J are TRBV7-9 and TRBJ1-2, with a possible D match to TRBD1 (5 bases). Germline-derived CDR1 and CDR2 are SEHNR and FQNEAQ (reference sequence). The CDR3 has 16 residues. Trimming took off 5 bases at V and 1 base at J, with 17 bases between the two ends. The CDR3 nucleotides are TGTGCCAGCAGCCCGACGACAGATTCTTTTAACTATGGCTACACCTTC. This translates into CASSPTTDSFNYGYTF.

The chain carries TRBV6-8 and TRBJ1-3; 7 nucleotides line up with TRBD1. The J segment lost 1 base and the V segment lost 0 bases, leaving 15 bases of the junction unmatched. The CDR3 covers 20 residues. Germline-derived CDR1 and CDR2 are MNHGY and SAAAGT. Here the CDR3 DNA reads TGTGCCAGCAGTTACTCGAATGGGGGGTCGAGGGGGCGTTCTGGAAACACCATATATTTT. Residues: CASSYSNGGSRGRSGNTIYF.

This clone was observed once. Compared with germline, one end of the junction differs, possibly owing to a read error. This chain's CDR3 is CSSSNPGQVEFPGELFF. CDR3 bases: TGTTCCAGCAGCAATCCCGGACAGGTCGAGTTTCCCGGGGAGCTGTTTTTT. The chain combines TRBV7-9 with TRBJ2-2, with TRBD1 identical over 7 bases. The CDR3 has 17 amino acids. CDR1 is SEHNR and CDR2 is FQNEAQ in the germline V gene (reference sequence).

The CDR3 loop is CSVADSGTGAYEQYF. DNA of the CDR3: TGCAGCGTCGCTGATTCCGGGACAGGGGCCTACGAGCAGTACTTC. The chain is built from TRBV29-1 and TRBJ2-7; TRBD1 aligns across 10 bases. Germline trimming cut 6 bases from V and 2 bases from J; bases unmatched to any gene: 10. This CDR3 has 15 amino acids. Germline values: CDR1 SQVTM, CDR2 ANQGSEA.

CDR3 nucleotides: TGTGCCAGCAGGCGTGTGACTGGGGCCAACGTCCTGACTTTC. Protein: CASRRVTGANVLTF. The chain employs TRBV11-2 and TRBJ2-6, with D uncertain. There are 14 residues in the CDR3. In germline, CDR1 is SGHAT, CDR2 FQNNGV. The ends were cut back, 6 bases at V and 2 bases at J, with 8 bases in the middle.

V usage is TRBV11-2 and J usage is TRBJ2-3; no clear D gene. This CDR3 contains 14 residues. The germline V and J ends were trimmed by 5 bases and 6 bases, with 15 bases remaining between them. Germline CDR1 and CDR2: SGHAT and FQNNGV. CDR3 amino acids: CASSPPPLSDTQYF. CDR3 DNA sequence: TGTGCCAGCAGCCCTCCCCCCCTATCTGATACGCAGTATTTT.